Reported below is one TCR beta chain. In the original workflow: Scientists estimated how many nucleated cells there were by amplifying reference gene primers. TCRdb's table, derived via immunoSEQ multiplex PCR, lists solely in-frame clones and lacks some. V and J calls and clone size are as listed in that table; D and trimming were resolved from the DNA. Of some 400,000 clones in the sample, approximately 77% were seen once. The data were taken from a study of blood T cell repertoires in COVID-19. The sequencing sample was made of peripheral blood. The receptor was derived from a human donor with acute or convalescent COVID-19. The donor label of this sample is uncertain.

The DNA for the CDR3 is TGCGCCAGCAGCTTGGGAAGCCGGGACAGACAAGAGACCCAGTACTTC. Amino acid sequence: CASSLGSRDRQETQYF. This chain connects TRBV5-1 to TRBJ2-5; 7 bases line up with TRBD1. In germline, CDR1 is SGHRS, CDR2 YFSETQ. V trimming: 0 bases; J trimming: 2 bases; junction bases outside the gene matches: 7. The length of the CDR3 is 16 residues. Variable domain in full (rest from reference TRBV5-1 and TRBJ2-5): KAGVTQTPRYLIKTRGQQVTLSCSPISGHRSVSWYQQTPGQGLQFLFEYFSETQRNKGNFPGRFSGRQFSNSRSEMNVSTLELGDSALYLCASSLGSRDRQETQYFGPGTRLLVL.